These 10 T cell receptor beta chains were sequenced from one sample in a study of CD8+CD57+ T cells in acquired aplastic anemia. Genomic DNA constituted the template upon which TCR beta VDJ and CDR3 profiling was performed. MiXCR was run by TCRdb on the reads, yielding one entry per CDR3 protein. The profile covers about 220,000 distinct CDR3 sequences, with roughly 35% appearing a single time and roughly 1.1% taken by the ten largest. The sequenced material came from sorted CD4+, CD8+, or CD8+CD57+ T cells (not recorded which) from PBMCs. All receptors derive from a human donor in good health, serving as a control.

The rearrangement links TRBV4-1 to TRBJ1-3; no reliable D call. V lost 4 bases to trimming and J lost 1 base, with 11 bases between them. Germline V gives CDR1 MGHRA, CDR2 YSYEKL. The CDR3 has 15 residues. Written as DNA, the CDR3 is TGCGCCAGCAGCCCCTATTTGGTTTCTGGAAACACCATATATTTT. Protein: CASSPYLVSGNTIYF.

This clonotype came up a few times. CDR3 in DNA: TGCGCCAGCAGCCAAGGGGCAGTGGCAGGCACTGAAGCTTTCTTT. Translation gives CASSQGAVAGTEAFF. This rearrangement joins TRBV4-1 to TRBJ1-1, with unresolved D. This CDR3 comprises 15 residues. CDR1 and CDR2 from the germline V gene are MGHRA and YSYEKL. With 1 base removed from V and 4 bases from J, the gap between germline ends came to 13 bases.

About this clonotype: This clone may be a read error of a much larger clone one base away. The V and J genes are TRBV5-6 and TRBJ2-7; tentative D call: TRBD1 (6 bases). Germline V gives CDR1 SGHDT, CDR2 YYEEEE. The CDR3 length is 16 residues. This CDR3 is CASSLQNTGNSYEQCF. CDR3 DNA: TGTGCCAGCAGCCTCCAAAACACAGGGAACTCCTACGAGCAGTGCTTC.

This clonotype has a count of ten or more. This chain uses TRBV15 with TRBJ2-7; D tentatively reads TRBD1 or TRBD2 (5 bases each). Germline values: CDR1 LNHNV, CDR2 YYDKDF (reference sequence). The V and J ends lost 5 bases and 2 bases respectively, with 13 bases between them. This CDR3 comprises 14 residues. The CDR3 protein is CATSGRGLAYEQYF. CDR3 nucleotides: TGTGCCACCAGCGGCCGGGGCCTAGCCTACGAGCAGTACTTC.

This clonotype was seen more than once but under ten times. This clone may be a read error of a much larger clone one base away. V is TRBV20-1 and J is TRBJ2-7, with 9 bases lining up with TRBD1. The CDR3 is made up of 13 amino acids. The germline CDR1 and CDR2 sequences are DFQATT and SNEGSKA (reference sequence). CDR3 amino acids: CSAREDRGYGQYF. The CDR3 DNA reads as TGCAGTGCTAGAGAGGACAGGGGCTACGGGCAGTACTTC.

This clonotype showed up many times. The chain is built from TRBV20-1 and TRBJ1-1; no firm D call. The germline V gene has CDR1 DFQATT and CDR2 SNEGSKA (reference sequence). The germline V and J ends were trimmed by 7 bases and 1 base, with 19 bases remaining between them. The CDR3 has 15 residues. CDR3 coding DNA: TGCAGTGTGCAAGCGCAGCAGCTTTCGAACACTGAAGCTTTCTTT. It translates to CSVQAQQLSNTEAFF.

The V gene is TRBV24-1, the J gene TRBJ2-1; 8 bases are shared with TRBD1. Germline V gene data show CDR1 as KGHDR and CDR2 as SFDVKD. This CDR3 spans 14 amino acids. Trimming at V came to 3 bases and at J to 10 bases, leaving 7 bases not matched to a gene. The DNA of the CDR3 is TGTGCCACCAGTGATCCTCGACAGGGGCGCGAGCAGTTCTTC. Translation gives CATSDPRQGREQFF.

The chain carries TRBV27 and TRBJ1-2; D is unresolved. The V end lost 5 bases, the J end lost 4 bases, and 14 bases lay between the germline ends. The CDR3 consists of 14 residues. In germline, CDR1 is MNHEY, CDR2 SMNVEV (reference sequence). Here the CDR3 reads CASSSLGNSYGYTF. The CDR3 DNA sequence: TGTGCCAGCAGTAGTTTAGGGAATAGCTATGGCTACACCTTC.

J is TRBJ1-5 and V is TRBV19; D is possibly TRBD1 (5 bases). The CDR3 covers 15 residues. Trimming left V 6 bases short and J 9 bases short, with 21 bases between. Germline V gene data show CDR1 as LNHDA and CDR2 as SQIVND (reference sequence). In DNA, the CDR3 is TGTGCCAGTAGAATCCGGGACCCCAGTCTGCGGCCCCAGCATTTT. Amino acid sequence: CASRIRDPSLRPQHF.

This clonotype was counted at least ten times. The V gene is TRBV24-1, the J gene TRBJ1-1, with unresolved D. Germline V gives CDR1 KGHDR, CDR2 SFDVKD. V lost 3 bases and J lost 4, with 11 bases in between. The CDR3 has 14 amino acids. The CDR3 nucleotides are TGTGCCACCAGTGATACGTCCAGCTCCACTGAAGCTTTCTTT. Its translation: CATSDTSSSTEAFF.